This T cell receptor (beta chain) came from a study of blood T cells in healthy people across ages. Study conclusions and caveats: Observed TCR beta diversity per million T cells went down as age went up. This fall followed a roughly linear course with age. A conclusive naive versus antigen-experienced comparison was prevented by the unsorted PBMCs.

CDR1 is SQVTM and CDR2 is ANQGSEA in the germline V gene. This CDR3 is 13 amino acids long. V lost 1 base, J lost 5 bases, and 1 base stayed unmatched. About this clonotype itself: Antigen unknown.

Primed by a sample-barcoded 5' primer and a J-beta primer mix, a second PCR proceeded for about 6 to 11 cycles. From the 5' RACE reads, TCRdb called clonotypes with MiXCR, one entry per CDR3 protein. Seen here are about 780,000 distinct CDR3 sequences, approximately 59% observed once, and the top ten hold roughly 26%. Sample: blood. The V and J genes are TRBV29-1 and TRBJ1-1; 10 bases line up with TRBD1. The TCR sequence derives from a man aged 25 to 45 in good health. CDR3 DNA sequence: TGCAGCGTTGAAGCGGACAGGGGGACTGAAGCTTTCTTT. Its protein product is CSVEADRGTEAFF. Full variable domain (missing parts from reference TRBV29-1 and TRBJ1-1): SAVISQKPSRDICQRGTSLTIQCQVDSQVTMMFWYRQQPGQSLTLIATANQGSEATYESGFVIDKFPISRPNLTFSTLTVSNMSPEDSSIYLCSVEADRGTEAFFGQGTRLTVV.